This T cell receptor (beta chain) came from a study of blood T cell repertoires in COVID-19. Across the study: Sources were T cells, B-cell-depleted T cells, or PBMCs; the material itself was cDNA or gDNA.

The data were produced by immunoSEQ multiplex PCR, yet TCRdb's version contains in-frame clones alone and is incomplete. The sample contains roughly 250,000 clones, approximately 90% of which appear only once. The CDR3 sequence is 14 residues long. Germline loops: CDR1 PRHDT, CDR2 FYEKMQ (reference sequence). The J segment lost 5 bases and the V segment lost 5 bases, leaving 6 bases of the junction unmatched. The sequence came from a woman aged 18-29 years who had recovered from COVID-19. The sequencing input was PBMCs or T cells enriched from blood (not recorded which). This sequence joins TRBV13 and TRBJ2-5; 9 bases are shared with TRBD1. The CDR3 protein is CASSPRQGVETQYF. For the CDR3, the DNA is TGTGCCAGCAGCCCACGACAGGGGGTCGAGACCCAGTACTTC.